This T cell receptor beta chain was captured in a study of cytomegalovirus exposure and HLA in healthy donors. Primers: 60 Vbeta forward and 13 Jbeta reverse. Some clones are missing from TCRdb's copy, which holds only in-frame ones; the method was immunoSEQ multiplex PCR. The sample consists of roughly 120,000 clones, more than 75% of them appearing once. Comments on this clone: Its antigen remains unidentified.

Whole-study results and caveats: The classifier reportedly diagnosed cytomegalovirus status with high sensitivity and specificity. TCR beta V- and J-gene trimming, according to a later analysis, was linked to a missense DCLRE1C variant.

Trimming took 0 bases from V and 5 from J, leaving 10 bases between them. The CDR3 consists of 14 residues. Germline CDR1 is SEHNR and CDR2 is FQNEAQ (reference sequence). The chain is built from TRBV7-9 and TRBJ2-5; possible D gene TRBD1, 5 bases. The sequencing input was PBMCs. This TCR derives from a man aged 35-49 years in good health and CMV-seronegative. CDR3 nucleotide sequence: TGTGCCAGCAGCTTAGCGATTGGGGCTGAGACCCAGTACTTC. As protein: CASSLAIGAETQYF.